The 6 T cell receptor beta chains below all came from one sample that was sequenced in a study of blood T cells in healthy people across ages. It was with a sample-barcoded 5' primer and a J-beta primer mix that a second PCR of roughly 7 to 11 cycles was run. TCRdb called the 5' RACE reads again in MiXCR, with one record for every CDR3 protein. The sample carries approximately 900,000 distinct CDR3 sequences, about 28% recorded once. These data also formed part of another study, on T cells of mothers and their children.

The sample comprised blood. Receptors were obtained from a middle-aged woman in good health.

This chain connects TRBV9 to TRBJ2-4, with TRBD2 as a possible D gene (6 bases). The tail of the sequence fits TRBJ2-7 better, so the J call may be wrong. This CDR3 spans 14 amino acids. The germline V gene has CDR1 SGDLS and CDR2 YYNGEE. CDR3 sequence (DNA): TGTGCCAGCAGCCAAGGGGACTTTACCTACGAGCAGTACTTC. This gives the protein CASSQGDFTYEQYF.

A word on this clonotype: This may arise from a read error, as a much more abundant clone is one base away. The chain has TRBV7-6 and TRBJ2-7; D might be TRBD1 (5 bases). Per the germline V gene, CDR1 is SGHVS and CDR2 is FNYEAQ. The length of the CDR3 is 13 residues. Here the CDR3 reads CTSSLQVYNEQCF. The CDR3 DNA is TGTACCAGCAGCTTACAGGTGTACAACGAGCAGTGCTTC.

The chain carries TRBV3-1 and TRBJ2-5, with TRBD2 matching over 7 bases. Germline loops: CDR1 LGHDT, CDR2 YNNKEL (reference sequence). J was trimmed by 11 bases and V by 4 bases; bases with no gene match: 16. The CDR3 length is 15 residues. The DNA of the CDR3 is TGTGCCAGCAGCCTCTTCCCGGCGGGGGATTACGCGCAGTACTTC. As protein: CASSLFPAGDYAQYF.

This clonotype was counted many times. The CDR3 DNA reads TGTGCCAGCAGTGAATATGAGACAGAAGAGACCCAGTACTTC. Protein product: CASSEYETEETQYF. This rearrangement joins TRBV25-1 to TRBJ2-5; perhaps TRBD1 as D (5 bases). Germline V gives CDR1 MGHDK, CDR2 SYGVNS. This CDR3 spans 14 amino acids. V was trimmed by 0 bases and J by 3 bases, leaving 8 bases between them.

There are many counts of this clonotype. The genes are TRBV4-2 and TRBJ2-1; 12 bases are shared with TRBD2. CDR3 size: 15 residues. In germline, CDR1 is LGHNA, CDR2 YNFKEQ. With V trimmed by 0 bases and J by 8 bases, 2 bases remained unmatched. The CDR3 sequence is CASSQEGLAGHEQFF. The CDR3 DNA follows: TGTGCCAGCAGCCAAGAGGGACTAGCGGGCCATGAGCAGTTCTTC.

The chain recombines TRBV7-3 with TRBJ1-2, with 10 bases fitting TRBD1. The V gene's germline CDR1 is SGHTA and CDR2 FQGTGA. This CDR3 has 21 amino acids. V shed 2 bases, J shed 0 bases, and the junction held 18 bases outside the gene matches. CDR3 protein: CASSLGMFGVGQGKTNYGYTF. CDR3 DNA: TGTGCCAGCAGCTTAGGGATGTTTGGGGTGGGACAGGGGAAGACTAACTATGGCTACACCTTC.